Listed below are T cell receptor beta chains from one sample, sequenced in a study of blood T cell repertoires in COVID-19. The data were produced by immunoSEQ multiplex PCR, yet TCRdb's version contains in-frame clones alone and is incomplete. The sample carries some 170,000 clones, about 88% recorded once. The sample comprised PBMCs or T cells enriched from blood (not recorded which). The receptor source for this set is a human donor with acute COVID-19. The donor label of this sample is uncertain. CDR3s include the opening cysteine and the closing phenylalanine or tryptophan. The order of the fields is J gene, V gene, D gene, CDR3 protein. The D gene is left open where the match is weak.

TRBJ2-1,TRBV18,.,CASSPQQILYNEQFF
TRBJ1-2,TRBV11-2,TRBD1,CASSLQGAQNYGYTF
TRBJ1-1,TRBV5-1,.,CASSSGLNTEAFF
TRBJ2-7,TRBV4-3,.,CASSQDRQPSYEQYF
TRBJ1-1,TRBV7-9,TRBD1,CASSGQGDGTEAFF
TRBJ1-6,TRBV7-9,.,CASAVDFNSPLHF
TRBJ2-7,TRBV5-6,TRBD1,CASSTSTGANEQYF
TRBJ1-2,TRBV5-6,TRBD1,CASSAGQENYGYTF
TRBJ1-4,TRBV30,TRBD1,CAWSPGQFNEKLFF
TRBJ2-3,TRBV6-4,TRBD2,CASSRTSHGTSTDTQYF
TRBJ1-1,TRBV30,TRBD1,CAWAKTGDTEAFF
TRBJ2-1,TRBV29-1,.,CSFTRSSYNEQFF
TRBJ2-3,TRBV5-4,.,CASSRSGDTQYF
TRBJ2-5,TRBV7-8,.,CASSLRRVEETQYF
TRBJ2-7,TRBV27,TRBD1,CASSLRDRGHEQYF
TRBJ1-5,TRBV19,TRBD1,CASSGQGGNQPQHF
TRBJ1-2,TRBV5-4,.,CASSPPKGRGYTF
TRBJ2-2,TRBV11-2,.,CASSLAKNTGELFF
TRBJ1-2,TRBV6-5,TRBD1,CASTKTGTLNYGYTF
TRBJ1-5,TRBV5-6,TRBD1,CASSWDRNQPQHF
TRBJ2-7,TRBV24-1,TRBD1,CATSDLRDRGTGEQYF
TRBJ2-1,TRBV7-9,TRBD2,CASSPGSGGAHNEQFF
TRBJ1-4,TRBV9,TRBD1,CASSRTGGVYTNEKLFF
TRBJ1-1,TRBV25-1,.,CASSEGSGNTEAFF
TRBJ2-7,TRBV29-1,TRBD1,CSVEDPDRGGYEQYF
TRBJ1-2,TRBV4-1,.,CASSPTGYYGYTF
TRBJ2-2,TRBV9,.,CASSVDPGFKANTGELFF
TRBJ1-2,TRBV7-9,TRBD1,CASSPLHRGSGYTF
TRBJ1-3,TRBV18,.,CASSQGADGNTIYF
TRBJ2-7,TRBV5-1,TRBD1,CASSSGGVEQYF
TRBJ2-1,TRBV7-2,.,CASSLDTYNEQFF
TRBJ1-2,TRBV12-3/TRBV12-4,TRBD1,CASTSTGVRGYTF
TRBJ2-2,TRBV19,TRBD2,CASSMGGSLNTGELFF
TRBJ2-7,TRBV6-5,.,CASRLSGEGYEQYF
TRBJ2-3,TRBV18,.,CASSRESTDTQYF
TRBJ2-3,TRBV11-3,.,CASSLLGGDTQYF
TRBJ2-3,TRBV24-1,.,CATSETARGDTQYF
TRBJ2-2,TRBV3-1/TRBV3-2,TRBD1,CASSPVSRDRGYTGELFF
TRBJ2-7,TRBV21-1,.,CASRWQGGSYEQYF
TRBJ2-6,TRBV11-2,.,CASSPQTRANVLTF
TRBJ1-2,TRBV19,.,CASSGPQDRLYGYTF
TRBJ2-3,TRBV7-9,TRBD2,CASSSTSSDTQYF
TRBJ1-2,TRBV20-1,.,CSASLARLQNYGYTF
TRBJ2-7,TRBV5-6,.,CASSAQTGSGEQYF
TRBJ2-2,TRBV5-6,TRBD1,CASSPFGTGDGELFF
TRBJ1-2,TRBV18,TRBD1,CASSSYRGENYGYTF